The sequence of this T cell receptor (beta chain) was determined in a study of T cells in localized non-small cell lung cancer. This clone appeared a few times. Clones were sequenced by immunoSEQ multiplex PCR, and TCRdb holds only the in-frame ones, with some missing. The table records roughly 4,200 clones, about 25% of them present only once. The origin of this receptor is a male donor older than 55 with stage I lung adenocarcinoma. Material: lung tumor tissue, obtained before any cancer treatment.

CDR3: CASSSEGGGRNTEAFF. The CDR3 bases are TGTGCCAGCAGCTCCGAAGGGGGGGGGAGGAACACTGAAGCTTTCTTT. The chain links TRBV11-3 to TRBJ1-1; weak D call: TRBD1 (6 bases). The CDR3 loop spans 16 amino acids. CDR1 and CDR2 from the germline V gene are SGHNT and YENEEA. The V end was cut by 4 bases, the J end by 1 base, with 16 bases between.